This T cell receptor beta chain appears in the sequencing data of a study of CD4+ T cells in melanoma. General observations from the study: CD8+ T cell, macrophage and B cell function reportedly correlated with neoantigen-specific CD4+ T cells. Reportedly, melanoma neoantigen-specific CD4+ T cells showed varied differentiation states.

The CDR3 has 17 amino acids. V lost 4 bases and J lost 4; bases outside the gene matches: 12. CDR1 is SGHRS, CDR2 YFSETQ, per germline. Notes on this clone: Antigen unknown.

Using immunoSEQ multiplex PCR, the repertoire was profiled, and TCRdb retains in-frame clones only, with some absent. The profile shows 110,000 to 150,000 clones, about nine tenths of them singletons. V gene TRBV5-1 combines with J gene TRBJ1-5; TRBD1 matches 9 bases. The sequence came from a human donor with melanoma. CDR3 coding DNA: TGCGCCAGCAGCCTCACCCCGACAGGGGGAGAAAATCAGCCCCAGCATTTT. Its translation: CASSLTPTGGENQPQHF.